A selection of T cell receptor beta chains follows, all from one sample in a study of blood T cell repertoires in COVID-19. TCRdb's table, derived via immunoSEQ multiplex PCR, lists solely in-frame clones and lacks some. The table lists about 310,000 clones, around 86% of them singletons, with 1% in the top ten. The specimen was peripheral blood. These receptors were collected from a man aged 50-60 years with active or convalescent COVID-19. CDR3s include the opening cysteine and the closing phenylalanine or tryptophan.

TRBJ1-2,TRBV30,CAWSPLWGVGYTF
TRBJ2-2,TRBV7-3,CASSPAVATNTGELFF
TRBJ1-1,TRBV24-1,CATSDTFGTEAFF
TRBJ2-1,TRBV15,CATSRRPQNEQFF
TRBJ2-3,TRBV19,CASSIVLNRGTDTQYF
TRBJ1-5,TRBV15,CATSRTGTGDNQPQHF
TRBJ1-6,TRBV6-4,CASRPAAVGDSPLHF
TRBJ1-4,TRBV7-9,CASSSWGAGEKLFF
TRBJ2-7,TRBV18,CASSPGDRGLSEQYF
TRBJ1-2,TRBV5-1,CASSLLGGTDSYGYTF
TRBJ1-6,TRBV7-2,CASSLGGGDISPLHF
TRBJ2-2,TRBV5-1,CASSLDSGPGELFF
TRBJ1-6,TRBV9,CASSADRGNSPLHF
TRBJ1-5,TRBV6-5,CASRSGINQPQHF
TRBJ2-7,TRBV7-3,CASSLTGGTGEQYF
TRBJ1-5,TRBV2,CASKRAARAQPQHF
TRBJ2-1,TRBV5-1,CASSSPLGRGSSYNEQFF
TRBJ1-2,TRBV4-1,CASSQESGQGVYGYTF
TRBJ1-3,TRBV28,CASRWDNGNTIYF
TRBJ2-5,TRBV7-7,CASSLGTGGRQETQYF
TRBJ1-5,TRBV10-3,CAIRDRLNQPQHF
TRBJ2-3,TRBV6-4,CASELVRGATSADTQYF
TRBJ2-3,TRBV27,CASTQGLAGLTDTQYF
TRBJ2-2,TRBV28,CASSSPGQRTGELFF
TRBJ1-1,TRBV3-1/TRBV3-2,CASGTGVMNTEAFF
TRBJ2-2,TRBV5-1,CASSVQPNTGELFF
TRBJ1-1,TRBV11-2,CASSLTGDTEAFF
TRBJ1-1,TRBV5-1,CASSPAGSPTEAFF
TRBJ1-5,TRBV4-3,CASSQDWGGVTFSNQPQHF
TRBJ1-5,TRBV6-1,CASSEMGGASNQPQHF
TRBJ2-4,TRBV19,CASSIGLGVTAKNIQYF
TRBJ1-3,TRBV4-3,CASEQTGHSGNTIYF
TRBJ1-4,TRBV21-1,CASSKVRNEKLFF
TRBJ1-2,TRBV5-4,CASSLRTRQGGYGYTF
TRBJ1-1,TRBV7-2,CASSLRQGAHEAFF
TRBJ1-6,TRBV6-6,CASQRRGQGISPLHF
TRBJ1-1,TRBV5-1,CASSLGHPGGEHTEAFF
TRBJ1-5,TRBV24-1,CATSDRTVQPQHF
TRBJ2-6,TRBV5-6,CASSLDYRKMTGANVLTF
TRBJ1-4,TRBV4-1,CASSQAHQEKLFF
TRBJ1-6,TRBV19,CASSLRTGAGSPLHF
TRBJ2-7,TRBV21-1,CASSKGVGQGARSYEQYF
TRBJ2-5,TRBV2,CASSERGFERDIGETQYF
TRBJ1-5,TRBV7-3,CASSLRQGAGNQPQHF
TRBJ2-7,TRBV12-3/TRBV12-4,CASSLSRAGEQYF
TRBJ1-6,TRBV9,CASSIADRGLSNSPLHF
TRBJ1-4,TRBV7-9,CASSSDSSTNEKLFF
TRBJ1-2,TRBV6-2/TRBV6-3,CASSYRPQGNYGYTF
TRBJ1-5,TRBV19,CASSMNPGTVVQPQHF
TRBJ2-7,TRBV9,CASSPQGYEQYF
TRBJ2-6,TRBV19,CASSGQNSGANVLTF
TRBJ2-5,TRBV5-1,CASSWQLAGGPETQYF
TRBJ1-5,TRBV28,CATTRAGDSNQPQHF
TRBJ2-7,TRBV9,CASSVDHGAYEQYF
TRBJ1-2,TRBV5-5,CASSSHLLTESYGYTF
TRBJ2-1,TRBV18,CASSPTGGEQFF
TRBJ1-4,TRBV30,CAWSPSQRVGFEKLFF
TRBJ1-5,TRBV18,CASSSGLGQPQHF
TRBJ1-1,TRBV6-5,CASSPGGQNTEAFF
TRBJ2-3,TRBV11-2,CASSPGLAGGPTGTQYF